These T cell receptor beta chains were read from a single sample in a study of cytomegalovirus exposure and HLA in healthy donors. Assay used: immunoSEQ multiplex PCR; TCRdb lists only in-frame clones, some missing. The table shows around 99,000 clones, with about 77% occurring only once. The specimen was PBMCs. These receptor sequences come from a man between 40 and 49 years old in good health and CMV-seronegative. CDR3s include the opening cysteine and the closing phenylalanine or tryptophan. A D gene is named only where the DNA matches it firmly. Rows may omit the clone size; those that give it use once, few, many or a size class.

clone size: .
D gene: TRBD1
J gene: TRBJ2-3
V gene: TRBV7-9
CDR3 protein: CASSSMTGITDTQYF
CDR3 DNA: TGTGCCAGCAGCTCAATGACAGGGATTACAGATACGCAGTATTTT

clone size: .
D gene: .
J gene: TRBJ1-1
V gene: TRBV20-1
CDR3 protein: CSASGGNEAFF
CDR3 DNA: TGCAGTGCTAGTGGAGGGAACGAAGCTTTCTTT

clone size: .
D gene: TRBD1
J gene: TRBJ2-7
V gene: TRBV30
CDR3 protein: CAWSAGTGGYEQYF
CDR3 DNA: TGTGCCTGGAGCGCCGGGACAGGGGGCTACGAGCAGTACTTC

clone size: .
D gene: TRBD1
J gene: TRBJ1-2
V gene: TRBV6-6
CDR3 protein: CASSVTGVYGYTF
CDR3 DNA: TGTGCCAGCAGCGTAACAGGGGTCTATGGCTACACCTTC

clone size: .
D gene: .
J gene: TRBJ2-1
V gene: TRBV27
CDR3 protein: CASSAVGAGYNEQFF
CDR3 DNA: TGTGCCAGCAGTGCCGTGGGGGCAGGCTACAATGAGCAGTTCTTC

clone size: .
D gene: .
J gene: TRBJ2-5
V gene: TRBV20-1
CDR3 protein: CSAGLQETQYF
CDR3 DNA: TGCAGTGCTGGGCTACAAGAGACCCAGTACTTC

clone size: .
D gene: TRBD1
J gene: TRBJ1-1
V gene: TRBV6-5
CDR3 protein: CASSKGQATSEAFF
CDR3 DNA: TGTGCCAGCAGTAAGGGACAGGCAACCTCTGAAGCTTTCTTT

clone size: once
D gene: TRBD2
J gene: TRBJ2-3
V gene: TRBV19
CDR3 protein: CASRTPGTSGRAIPTDTQYF
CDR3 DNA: TGTGCCAGTAGGACTCCCGGGACTAGCGGGAGGGCCATTCCCACAGATACGCAGTATTTT

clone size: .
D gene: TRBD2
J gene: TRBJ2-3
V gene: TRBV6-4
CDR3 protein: CASSERGGTDTQYF
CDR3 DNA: TGTGCCAGCAGTGAGCGGGGGGGCACAGATACGCAGTATTTT

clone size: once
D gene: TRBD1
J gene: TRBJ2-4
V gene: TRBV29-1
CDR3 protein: CSVEGGTGGVGAKNIQYF
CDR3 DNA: TGCAGCGTTGAAGGGGGGACAGGGGGGGTTGGGGCCAAAAACATTCAGTACTTC

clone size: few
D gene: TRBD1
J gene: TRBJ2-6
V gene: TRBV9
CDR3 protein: CASSPQGVGANVLTF
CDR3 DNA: TGTGCCAGCAGCCCCCAGGGGGTAGGGGCCAACGTCCTGACTTTC

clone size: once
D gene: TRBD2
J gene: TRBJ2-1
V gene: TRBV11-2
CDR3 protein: CASSLGLAGVHEQFF
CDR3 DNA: TGTGCCAGCAGCTTAGGGCTAGCGGGAGTCCATGAGCAGTTCTTC

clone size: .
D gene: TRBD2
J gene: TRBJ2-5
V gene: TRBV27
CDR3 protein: CASSLKPGLAQETQYF
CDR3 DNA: TGTGCCAGCAGTTTAAAGCCGGGACTAGCACAAGAGACCCAGTACTTC

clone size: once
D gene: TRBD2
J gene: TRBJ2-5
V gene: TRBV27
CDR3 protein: CASRAGTSGQRAQYF
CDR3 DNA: TGTGCCAGCAGGGCCGGGACTAGCGGCCAAAGGGCCCAGTACTTC

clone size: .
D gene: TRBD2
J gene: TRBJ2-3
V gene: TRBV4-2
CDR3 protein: CASSQDPRGGVDTQYF
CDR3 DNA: TGTGCCAGCAGCCAAGACCCCCGGGGGGGCGTAGATACGCAGTATTTT

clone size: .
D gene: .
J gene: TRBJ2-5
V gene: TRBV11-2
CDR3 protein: CASSFTWSGNQETQYF
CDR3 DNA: TGTGCCAGCAGCTTCACCTGGTCGGGTAACCAAGAGACCCAGTACTTC

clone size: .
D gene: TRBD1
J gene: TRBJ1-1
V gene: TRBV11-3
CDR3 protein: CASSHYDRGRTEAFF
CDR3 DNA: TGTGCCAGCAGCCATTACGACAGGGGGCGGACTGAAGCTTTCTTT

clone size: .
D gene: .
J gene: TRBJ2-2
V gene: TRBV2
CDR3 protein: CASIATETITGELFF
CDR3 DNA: TGTGCCAGCATTGCGACAGAAACAATCACCGGGGAGCTGTTTTTT

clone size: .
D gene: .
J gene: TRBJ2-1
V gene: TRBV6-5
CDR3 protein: CASSYSSGANEQFF
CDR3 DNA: TGTGCCAGCAGTTACTCATCGGGAGCCAATGAGCAGTTCTTC

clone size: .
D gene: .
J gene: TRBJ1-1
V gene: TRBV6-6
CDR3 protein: CAGRFGEFTEAFF
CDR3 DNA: TGTGCCGGAAGGTTCGGGGAGTTTACTGAAGCTTTCTTT

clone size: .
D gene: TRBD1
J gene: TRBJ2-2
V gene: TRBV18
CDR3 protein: CASSPRTGDNTGELFF
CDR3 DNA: TGTGCCAGCTCACCCCGGACAGGGGACAACACCGGGGAGCTGTTTTTT

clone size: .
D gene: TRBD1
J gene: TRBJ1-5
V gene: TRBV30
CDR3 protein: CAWSAGQRQDGVGRLVYQPQHF
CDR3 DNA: TGTGCCTGGAGCGCGGGACAGAGACAAGATGGGGTAGGCCGACTGGTCTATCAGCCCCAGCATTTT

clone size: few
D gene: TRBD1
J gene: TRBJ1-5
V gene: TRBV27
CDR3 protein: CASSLKGQGNSNQPQHF
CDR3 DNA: TGTGCCAGCAGTTTAAAGGGACAGGGTAATAGCAATCAGCCCCAGCATTTT

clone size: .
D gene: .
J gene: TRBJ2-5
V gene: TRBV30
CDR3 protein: CAWSVPGGETQYF
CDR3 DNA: TGTGCCTGGAGTGTACCCGGCGGAGAGACCCAGTACTTC

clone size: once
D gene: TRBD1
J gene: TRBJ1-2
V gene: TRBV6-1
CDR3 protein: CASSETTGDYGYTF
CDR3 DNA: TGTGCCAGCAGTGAGACGACAGGGGACTATGGCTACACCTTC

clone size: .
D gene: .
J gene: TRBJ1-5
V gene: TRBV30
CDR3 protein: CAWSNQGSNQPQHF
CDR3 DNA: TGTGCCTGGAGTAACCAGGGAAGCAATCAGCCCCAGCATTTT

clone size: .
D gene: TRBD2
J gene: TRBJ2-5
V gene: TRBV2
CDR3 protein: CASSDRTSGYETQYF
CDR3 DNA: TGTGCCAGCAGTGACCGGACTAGCGGGTATGAGACCCAGTACTTC

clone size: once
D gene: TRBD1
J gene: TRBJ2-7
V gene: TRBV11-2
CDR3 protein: CASSLTGELEQYF
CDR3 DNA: TGTGCCAGCAGCTTAACAGGGGAGTTGGAGCAGTACTTC

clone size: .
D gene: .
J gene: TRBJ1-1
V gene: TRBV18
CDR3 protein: CASSPLGEGTEAFF
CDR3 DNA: TGTGCCAGCTCACCACTTGGGGAGGGAACTGAAGCTTTCTTT

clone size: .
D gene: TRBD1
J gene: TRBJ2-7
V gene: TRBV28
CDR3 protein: CASSPTGTGYYEQYF
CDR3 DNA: TGTGCCAGCAGCCCGACAGGGACGGGCTACTACGAGCAGTACTTC

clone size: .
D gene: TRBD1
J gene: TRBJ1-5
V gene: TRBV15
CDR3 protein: CATSSALQGNQPQHF
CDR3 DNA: TGTGCCACCAGCAGCGCCTTACAGGGGAATCAGCCCCAGCATTTT

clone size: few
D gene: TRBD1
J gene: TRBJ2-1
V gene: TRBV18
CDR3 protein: CASSRQGLRESYNEQFF
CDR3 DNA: TGTGCCAGCTCCCGACAGGGGCTCCGGGAGAGCTACAATGAGCAGTTCTTC

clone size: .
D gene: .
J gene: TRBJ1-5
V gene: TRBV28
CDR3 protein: CASTSSGQPNQPQHF
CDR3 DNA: TGTGCCAGCACTTCATCAGGACAGCCCAATCAGCCCCAGCATTTT

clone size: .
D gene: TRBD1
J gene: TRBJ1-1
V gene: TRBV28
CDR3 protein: CASSSPGTGTTEAFF
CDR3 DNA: TGTGCCAGCAGTTCCCCCGGGACAGGGACCACTGAAGCTTTCTTT

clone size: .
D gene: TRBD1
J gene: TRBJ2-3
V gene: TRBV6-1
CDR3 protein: CASSEGTGATDTQYF
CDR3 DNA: TGTGCCAGCAGTGAAGGAACAGGGGCCACAGATACGCAGTATTTT

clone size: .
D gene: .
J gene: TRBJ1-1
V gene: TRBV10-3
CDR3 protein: CAIRIDRNTEAFF
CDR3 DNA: TGTGCCATCAGGATAGACAGGAACACTGAAGCTTTCTTT

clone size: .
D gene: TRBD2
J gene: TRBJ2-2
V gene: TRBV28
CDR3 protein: CASSLESSGGASNTGELFF
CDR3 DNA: TGTGCCAGCAGTTTAGAGTCTAGCGGGGGTGCTTCTAACACCGGGGAGCTGTTTTTT

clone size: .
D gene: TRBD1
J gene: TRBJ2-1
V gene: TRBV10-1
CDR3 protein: CASRDRGMAGEQFF
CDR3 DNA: TGCGCCAGCAGGGACAGGGGGATGGCGGGTGAGCAGTTCTTC

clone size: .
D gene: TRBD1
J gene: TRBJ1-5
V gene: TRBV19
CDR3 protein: CASSIRQGQEYNQPQHF
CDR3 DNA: TGTGCCAGTAGTATAAGACAGGGACAGGAGTATAATCAGCCCCAGCATTTT

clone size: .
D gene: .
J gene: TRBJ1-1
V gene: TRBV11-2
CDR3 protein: CASSFGGLNTEAFF
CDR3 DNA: TGTGCCAGCAGCTTTGGGGGCCTGAACACTGAAGCTTTCTTT

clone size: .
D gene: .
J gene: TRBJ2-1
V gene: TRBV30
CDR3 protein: CAWRPLVNEQFF
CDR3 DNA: TGTGCCTGGCGCCCACTAGTCAATGAGCAGTTCTTC

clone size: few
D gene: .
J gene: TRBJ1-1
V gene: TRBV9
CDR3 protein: CASDNTGKNTEAFF
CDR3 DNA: TGTGCCAGCGACAACACAGGGAAAAACACTGAAGCTTTCTTT

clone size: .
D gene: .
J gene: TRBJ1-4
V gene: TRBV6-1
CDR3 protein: CASSESGVDEKLFF
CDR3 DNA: TGTGCCAGCAGTGAATCGGGGGTCGATGAAAAACTGTTTTTT

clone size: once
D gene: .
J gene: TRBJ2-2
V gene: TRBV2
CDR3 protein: CASSPSEPGTGELFF
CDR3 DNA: TGTGCCAGCAGTCCCTCCGAGCCCGGGACCGGGGAGCTGTTTTTT

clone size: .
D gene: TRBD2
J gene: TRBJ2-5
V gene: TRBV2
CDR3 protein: CASSIWTSGGQETQYF
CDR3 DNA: TGTGCCAGCAGTATCTGGACTAGCGGGGGGCAAGAGACCCAGTACTTC

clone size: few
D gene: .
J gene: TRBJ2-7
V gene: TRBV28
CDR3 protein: CASSLRESPYEQYF
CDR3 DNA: TGTGCCAGCAGTTTAAGGGAGTCCCCCTACGAGCAGTACTTC

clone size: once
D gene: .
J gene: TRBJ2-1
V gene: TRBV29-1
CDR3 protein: CSVETGKNEQFF
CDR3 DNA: TGCAGCGTTGAAACAGGGAAAAATGAGCAGTTCTTC

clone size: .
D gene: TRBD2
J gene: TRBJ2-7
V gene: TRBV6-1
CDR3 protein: CASSTWGGYEQYF
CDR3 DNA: TGTGCCAGCAGTACTTGGGGGGGCTACGAGCAGTACTTC

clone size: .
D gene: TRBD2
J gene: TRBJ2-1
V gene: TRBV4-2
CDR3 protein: CASSQDADSGGSYNEQFF
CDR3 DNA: TGTGCCAGCAGCCAAGATGCTGATAGCGGGGGGTCCTACAATGAGCAGTTCTTC

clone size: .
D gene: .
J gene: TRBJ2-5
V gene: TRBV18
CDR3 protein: CASKPGTKGQETQYF
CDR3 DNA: TGTGCCAGCAAACCGGGGACAAAGGGTCAAGAGACCCAGTACTTC

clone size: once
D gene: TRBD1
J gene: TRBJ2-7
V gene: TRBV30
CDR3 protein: CAWSGTGRNYEQYF
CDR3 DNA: TGTGCCTGGAGCGGGACAGGGAGGAACTACGAGCAGTACTTC

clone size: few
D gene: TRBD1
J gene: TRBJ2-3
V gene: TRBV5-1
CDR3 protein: CASSFRQGADTQYF
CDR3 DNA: TGCGCCAGCAGCTTCCGACAGGGGGCGGATACGCAGTATTTT

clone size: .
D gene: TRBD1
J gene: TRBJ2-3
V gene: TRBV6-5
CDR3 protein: CASSYRQGFADTQYF
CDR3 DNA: TGTGCCAGCAGTTATAGACAGGGATTCGCAGATACGCAGTATTTT

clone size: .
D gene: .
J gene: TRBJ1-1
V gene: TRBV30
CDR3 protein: CAWTQRNTEAFF
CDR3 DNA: TGTGCCTGGACTCAGCGGAACACTGAAGCTTTCTTT